These 27 T cell receptor beta chains were all obtained from the same sample, sequenced in a study of T-cell reconstitution after alpha-beta-depleted transplantation in children. Preparing the TCRbeta library involved the use of unique molecular identifiers. A single record per CDR3 protein comes from TCRdb applying MiXCR to the PCR reads. In the table there are 250,000 or so distinct CDR3 sequences, more than 20% of which are singletons. The source material was PBMCs, mostly from graft donor cells, sampled 360 days after TCRalphabeta/CD19-depleted stem cell transplant. The receptors originated from a female patient aged 2 to 10 who had a stem cell transplant for congenital amegakaryocytic thrombocytopenia, so the T cells may come from the graft donor.

This clonotype has a handful of counts. The chain is built from TRBV20-1 and TRBJ1-3; no clear D gene. This CDR3 comprises 15 residues. The V gene lost 2 bases and the J gene lost 0 bases, with 11 bases spanning the gap. CDR1 and CDR2 (germline): DFQATT, SNEGSKA (reference sequence). Here the CDR3 reads CSARLGPSSGNTIYF. The CDR3 DNA sequence: TGCAGTGCTAGATTAGGGCCGAGCTCTGGAAACACCATATATTTT.

V and J are TRBV3-1 and TRBJ2-1; D gene ambiguous. Per germline, CDR1 LGHDT and CDR2 YNNKEL (reference sequence). V lost 0 bases and J lost 8, with 5 bases in between. The CDR3 loop spans 12 amino acids. The CDR3 spells CASSQDWDEQFF. The CDR3 nucleotides read TGTGCCAGCAGCCAAGATTGGGATGAGCAGTTCTTC.

In its sample, this clonotype was seen once. V is TRBV7-8 and J is TRBJ2-5; D ambiguous. The CDR3 totals 15 residues. V was trimmed by 3 bases and J by 1 base, leaving 12 bases between them. Germline V gene data show CDR1 as SGHVS and CDR2 as FQNEAQ. CDR3 sequence (DNA): TGTGCCAGCAGCTTTTTCGAAGCAGTCCAAGAGACCCAGTACTTC. This gives the protein CASSFFEAVQETQYF.

In its sample, this clonotype was seen a few times. This sequence joins TRBV14 and TRBJ2-1; 11 positions match TRBD2. In germline, CDR1 is SGHDN, CDR2 FVKESK. The CDR3 loop spans 15 amino acids. The junction had 4 bases not matched to a gene; V was cut back by 1 base and J by 8 bases. The CDR3 spells CASSQGLAGIYEQFF. For the CDR3, the DNA is TGTGCCAGCAGCCAAGGACTAGCGGGAATCTATGAGCAGTTCTTC.

The chain has TRBV19 and TRBJ2-7, with D perhaps matching TRBD2 (5 bases). V was clipped by 6 bases and J by 0 bases, with 18 bases between them. The germline CDR1 and CDR2 sequences are LNHDA and SQIVND (reference sequence). The CDR3 has 16 residues. CDR3 amino acids: CASSMDPGGPSYEQYF. Here the CDR3 DNA reads TGTGCCAGTAGCATGGACCCCGGAGGACCCTCCTACGAGCAGTACTTC.

The chain combines TRBV28 with TRBJ1-2; perhaps TRBD1 as D (6 bases). With 8 bases removed from V and 4 bases from J, the gap between germline ends came to 14 bases. CDR1 MDHEN and CDR2 SYDVKM come from the germline V gene. CDR3 length equals 13 residues. The CDR3 region is CASAYRVAYGYTF. CDR3 nucleotide sequence: TGTGCCAGCGCATACAGGGTGGCCTATGGCTACACCTTC.

The chain couples TRBV4-3 to TRBJ2-5, with D tentatively TRBD2 (6 bases). CDR3 length: 13 residues. Trimming removed 1 base at V and 5 bases at J, with 8 bases between. The germline CDR1 and CDR2 sequences are LGHNA and YSLEER. Here the CDR3 DNA reads TGCGCCAGCAGCCAAGGGGGGGATGAGACCCAGTACTTC. Encoded protein: CASSQGGDETQYF.

The chain employs TRBV10-3 and TRBJ2-7; D perhaps matches TRBD2 (6 bases). The CDR3 consists of 13 residues. Trimming took 10 bases from V and 0 from J, leaving 13 bases between them. Per the germline V gene, CDR1 is ENHRY and CDR2 is SYGVKD. The CDR3 bases are TGTGCCAGCGGGGACCCAAGCTCCTACGAGCAGTACTTC. It specifies CASGDPSSYEQYF.

V and J are TRBV25-1 and TRBJ2-1; D ambiguous. V lost 4 bases and J lost 6, with 4 bases in between. Germline V gives CDR1 MGHDK, CDR2 SYGVNS. This CDR3 is 11 amino acids long. This CDR3 reads CASSAGNEQFF. CDR3 in DNA: TGTGCCAGCAGTGCGGGCAATGAGCAGTTCTTC.

This clonotype has a handful of counts. The genes are TRBV5-5 and TRBJ2-2, with D possibly being TRBD1 or TRBD2 (5 bases each). V lost 3 bases to trimming and J lost 6 bases, with 15 bases between them. The CDR3 consists of 15 residues. Germline CDR1 reads SGHKS; CDR2 reads YYEKEE (reference sequence). The CDR3 nucleotides are TGTGCCAGCAGCTCTCCCTTAAAGGGACCCGGGGAGCTGTTTTTT. Residues: CASSSPLKGPGELFF.

This clonotype was seen ten or more times. J is TRBJ2-1 and V is TRBV28; 7 nucleotides agree with TRBD2. Trimming cost V 7 bases and J 4 bases; bases outside gene matches: 19. CDR1 and CDR2 (germline): MDHEN, SYDVKM. The CDR3 is 18 residues long. The DNA for the CDR3 is TGTGCCAGCAATTTGTGCGGGAGCCTGTGGAGGGGATACAATGAGCAGTTCTTC. This sequence encodes CASNLCGSLWRGYNEQFF.

The chain combines TRBV5-5 with TRBJ2-1; D ambiguous. The CDR3 is 15 amino acids. Trimming cost V 1 base and J 4 bases, with 12 bases left between them. Germline assignment: CDR1 SGHKS and CDR2 YYEKEE (reference sequence). This CDR3 reads CASSLPPRYYNEQFF. CDR3 DNA sequence: TGTGCCAGCAGCTTGCCCCCAAGATATTACAATGAGCAGTTCTTC.

This clonotype was seen many times. Here the CDR3 DNA reads TGTGCGGCTCGGGTATATGGGTCGGTCGAGCAGTACTTC. Translation gives CAARVYGSVEQYF. The rearrangement links TRBV27 to TRBJ2-7; D ambiguous. CDR1 is MNHEY, CDR2 SMNVEV, per germline (reference sequence). The CDR3 has 13 amino acids.

This clonotype was seen a handful of times. This chain links TRBV19 with TRBJ2-7; TRBD2 matches 13 bases. J gave up 2 bases and V 5 bases, and 9 bases lay outside the gene matches. The V gene's germline CDR1 is LNHDA and CDR2 SQIVND (reference sequence). The CDR3 extends over 17 amino acids. The CDR3 nucleotides read TGTGCCAGTAGTTCCGTACGACTAGCGGGGGGAACCTACGAGCAGTACTTC. This encodes CASSSVRLAGGTYEQYF.

This chain uses TRBV7-2 with TRBJ1-3; D unresolved. V lost 5 bases and J lost 1, with 12 bases in between. This CDR3 has 15 amino acids. CDR1 SGHTA and CDR2 FQGNSA come from the germline V gene. This chain's CDR3 is CASSIFGGSGNTIYF. For the CDR3, the DNA is TGTGCCAGCAGCATATTCGGAGGGTCTGGAAACACCATATATTTT. Looking up the rest from reference TRBV7-2 and TRBJ1-3 gives the full variable domain: GAGVSQSPSNKVTEKGKDVELRCDPISGHTALYWYRQSLGQGLEFLIYFQGNSAPDKSGLPSDRFSAERTGGSVSTLTIQRTQQEDSAVYLCASSIFGGSGNTIYFGEGSWLTVV.

This sequence joins TRBV20-1 and TRBJ2-7, with no clear D. The CDR3 totals 13 residues. The germline CDR1 and CDR2 sequences are DFQATT and SNEGSKA (reference sequence). V lost 4 bases and J 3 bases, leaving 13 bases between the germline ends. The CDR3 nucleotides are TGCAGTGCTACTTCAAGTGGCTTCTACGAGCAGTACTTC. It yields the protein CSATSSGFYEQYF.

As to this clonotype: The junction differs from germline at one of its ends, possibly a read error. The rearrangement links TRBV12-3 or TRBV12-4 to TRBJ2-1; 11 bases are shared with TRBD2. This CDR3 has 19 amino acids. In nucleotides, the CDR3 is TGTACCAGCAGTCATGGGGTTCCTAGCGGGAGGAGCTCCTACAATGAGCAGTTCTTC. It translates to CTSSHGVPSGRSSYNEQFF.

The J gene is TRBJ2-7, the V gene TRBV15; D is undetermined. V was shortened by 5 bases and J by 6 bases, with 8 bases between the two germline ends. The CDR3 spans 11 residues. CDR1 is LNHNV, CDR2 YYDKDF, per germline (reference sequence). The CDR3 is CATSGSFEQYF. For the CDR3, the DNA is TGTGCCACCAGCGGATCTTTCGAGCAGTACTTC.

V usage is TRBV18 and J usage is TRBJ1-6, with D unresolved. Germline V gives CDR1 KGHSH, CDR2 LQKENI. The CDR3 runs to 15 residues. Trimming stripped 2 bases from V and 1 base from J, with 6 bases between. The CDR3 protein is CASSPKGSYNSPLHF. The CDR3 nucleotides read TGTGCCAGCTCACCAAAGGGATCCTATAATTCACCCCTCCACTTT.

This clonotype was observed a few times. This chain connects TRBV12-3 or TRBV12-4 to TRBJ1-3; D possibly corresponds to TRBD1 (5 bases). V was cut by 5 bases and J by 4 bases, with 15 bases left in between. CDR3 size: 15 residues. Written as DNA, the CDR3 is TGTGCCAGCAGTCGCAGGGTCCTAGGCGGAAACACCATATATTTT. Its protein product is CASSRRVLGGNTIYF.

DNA of the CDR3: TGTGCCAGCAGCTTGGAAGGGACGAACACTGAAGCTTTCTTT. Amino acids: CASSLEGTNTEAFF. This chain joins TRBV11-3 and TRBJ1-1; D is perhaps TRBD1 (5 bases). The CDR3 has 14 amino acids. Trimming removed 3 bases from V and 1 base from J, with 9 bases in between. The germline V gene has CDR1 SGHNT and CDR2 YENEEA.

This clonotype occurred a few times. V is TRBV4-2 and J is TRBJ2-5, with a tentative D call TRBD2 (5 bases). Germline CDR1 LGHNA, CDR2 YNFKEQ. The V gene lost 1 base and the J gene lost 9 bases, with 18 bases spanning the gap. This CDR3 contains 15 residues. The CDR3 is CASSQVLARKAAQYF. CDR3 nucleotides: TGTGCCAGCAGCCAAGTGCTAGCTCGAAAAGCAGCCCAGTACTTC.

This clonotype turned up a few times. The DNA is left out, because the CDR3 cannot be placed on it with certainty; the CDR3 is given as TCRdb lists it. CDR3 protein: CAIVGLGSLRYF. The chain joins TRBV2 to TRBJ2-7. The CDR3 extends over 12 residues, inclusive of both ends. Germline V gene lookup returns CDR1 SNHLY and CDR2 FYNNEI.

The chain is built from TRBV20-1 and TRBJ1-5, with D unclear. The CDR3 loop spans 13 amino acids. V was trimmed by 4 bases and J by 6 bases, leaving 13 bases between them. Germline CDR1 is DFQATT and CDR2 is SNEGSKA (reference sequence). This CDR3 reads CSAIRWKSQPQHF. The CDR3 nucleotides are TGCAGTGCTATTCGGTGGAAGAGTCAGCCCCAGCATTTT.

The table lists this clonotype with many counts. The CDR3 is CASGTENTEAFF. CDR3 DNA: TGTGCCAGCGGGACAGAGAACACTGAAGCTTTCTTT. The genes are TRBV2 and TRBJ1-1; 7 nucleotides line up with TRBD1. Germline values: CDR1 SNHLY, CDR2 FYNNEI. V trimming: 8 bases; J trimming: 1 base; junction bases outside the gene matches: 1. The CDR3 sequence is 12 residues long.

A few counts support this clonotype. V is TRBV12-3 or TRBV12-4 and J is TRBJ1-4; D may be TRBD1 (5 bases). V gave up 8 bases and J gave up 3 bases, with 13 bases separating them. The CDR3 has 14 amino acids. The CDR3 reads CASRGAGSNEKLFF. The CDR3 DNA follows: TGTGCCAGCCGCGGTGCAGGGTCTAATGAAAAACTGTTTTTT.

At least ten counts were recorded for this clonotype. The rearrangement links TRBV15 to TRBJ2-7; 7 bases fit TRBD1. V shed 2 bases, J shed 1 base, and the junction held 5 bases outside the gene matches. The germline V gene encodes CDR1 LNHNV and CDR2 YYDKDF (reference sequence). This CDR3 spans 15 amino acids. The CDR3 DNA is TGTGCCACCAGCAGACGCGAGACAGGGTCCTACGAGCAGTACTTC. Translated, it gives CATSRRETGSYEQYF.